Given below is one T cell receptor beta chain in context. This entry belongs to a study of CD8+CD57+ T cells in acquired aplastic anemia. From germline, CDR1 is SNHLY and CDR2 FYNNEI. V shed 8 bases and J 8 bases; nucleotides not matched to a gene: 2. This CDR3 is built from 11 residues. According to the study, genomic DNA was the template for TCR beta VDJ and CDR3 profiling. TCRdb used MiXCR to reprocess the reads, holding one entry per CDR3 protein. The sample yields some 180,000 distinct CDR3 sequences, 35% to 50% seen once. The source material was sorted CD4+, CD8+, or CD8+CD57+ T cells (not recorded which) from PBMCs. The chain carries TRBV2 and TRBJ2-1; 8 bases match TRBD2. This sequence was found in a human donor in good health. In DNA form, the CDR3 reads TGTGCCAGCCCCGGGGGGGATGAGCAGTTCTTC. Its protein is CASPGGDEQFF.